Shown below are 13 T cell receptor beta chains from a single sample sequenced in a study of T cell changes during pregnancy in multiple sclerosis (dated by TCRdb to about 2019). The library was made by the immunoSEQ multiplex PCR assay. Entries here come from immuneACCESS through TCRdb and include only in-frame sequences with V and J called. Some clones fail to appear in such tables; in the studies checked, an unresolved V gene covers under half of the shortfall, and the cause of the remainder is unknown. The sample contains roughly 58,000 clones, 92% of them found a single time. In total, the top ten clones hold 0.15% to 0.2% of the sample. Sequenced here: CD4+ T cells from peripheral blood mononuclear cells, sampled after pregnancy. The receptors were gathered from a female donor in good health, enrolled as a control in a pregnancy study.

The chain recombines TRBV7-2 with TRBJ1-6; a weak D match, TRBD1 (5 bases). Germline-derived CDR1 and CDR2 are SGHTA and FQGNSA. Trimming left V 7 bases short and J 9 bases short, with 16 bases between. This CDR3 has 14 amino acids. DNA of the CDR3: TGTGCCAGCACAGGGCAAGGGCTAGTTTCACCCCTCCACTTT. It translates to CASTGQGLVSPLHF.

The chain recombines TRBV29-1 with TRBJ2-2; 12 bases fit TRBD1. CDR3 length equals 15 residues. The ends lost 4 bases at V and 5 bases at J; junction bases unmatched: 5. In germline, CDR1 is SQVTM, CDR2 ANQGSEA. The CDR3 DNA is TGCAGCGTTGTGGGGACAGGGGGCTGGACCGGGGAGCTGTTTTTT. Its protein product is CSVVGTGGWTGELFF.

The rearrangement uses TRBV18 and TRBJ1-4, with a weak D call TRBD1 (5 bases). V dropped 3 bases and J dropped 7 bases, with 12 bases sitting between them. Per germline, CDR1 KGHSH and CDR2 LQKENI. The CDR3 extends over 14 amino acids. CDR3 in DNA: TGTGCCAGCTCACCGCAGGGCCTATCTGAAAAACTGTTTTTT. Its translation is CASSPQGLSEKLFF.

The chain recombines TRBV5-1 with TRBJ2-3; D is perhaps TRBD1 (5 bases). The germline V gene encodes CDR1 SGHRS and CDR2 YFSETQ. The CDR3 contains 14 residues. The V end lost 0 bases, the J end lost 1 base, and 6 bases lay between the germline ends. The CDR3 coding sequence is TGCGCCAGCAGCTTGGGCAGGGGCACAGATACGCAGTATTTT. Amino acids: CASSLGRGTDTQYF.

This chain joins TRBV7-2 and TRBJ1-2; D call uncertain. CDR1 is SGHTA and CDR2 is FQGNSA in the germline V gene. The CDR3 is made up of 15 amino acids. Trimming stripped 0 bases from V and 3 bases from J, with 11 bases between. The CDR3 DNA reads as TGTGCCAGCAGCTTAGCGGCGGATGAGGACTATGGCTACACCTTC. It codes for CASSLAADEDYGYTF.

The chain carries TRBV19 and TRBJ1-1; D is ambiguous. Trimming stripped 3 bases from V and 2 bases from J, with 10 bases between. This CDR3 spans 14 amino acids. Germline-derived CDR1 and CDR2 are LNHDA and SQIVND (reference sequence). The CDR3 loop is CASSIVRTNTEAFF. Here the CDR3 DNA reads TGTGCCAGTAGTATCGTCAGGACTAACACTGAAGCTTTCTTT.

This chain joins TRBV4-2 and TRBJ1-2; 11 positions agree with TRBD1. Germline loops: CDR1 LGHNA, CDR2 YNFKEQ. V shed 0 bases, J shed 4 bases, and the junction held 1 base outside the gene matches. This CDR3 comprises 15 residues. This CDR3 reads CASSQEGQGVYGYTF. The CDR3 DNA follows: TGTGCCAGCAGCCAAGAGGGACAGGGGGTCTATGGCTACACCTTC.

CDR3 bases: TGTGCCAGCAGTGCAGGGGTGACGGGCACCATATATTTT. As protein: CASSAGVTGTIYF. The J gene is TRBJ1-3, the V gene TRBV2; perhaps TRBD1 as D (6 bases). Germline loops: CDR1 SNHLY, CDR2 FYNNEI. CDR3 size: 13 residues. The germline V and J ends were trimmed by 4 bases and 9 bases, with 13 bases remaining between them.

This clone was recorded only once. The chain links TRBV10-1 to TRBJ2-3; 9 bases line up with TRBD2. V shed 11 bases, J shed 5 bases, and the junction held 8 bases outside the gene matches. CDR1 and CDR2 (germline): WNHNN, SYGVQD (reference sequence). The CDR3 sequence is 13 residues long. The DNA for the CDR3 is TGCGCCGGGTTGCGGGGGGGCGTAGATACGCAGTATTTT. This gives the protein CAGLRGGVDTQYF.

The chain couples TRBV7-2 to TRBJ1-5; 8 nucleotides match TRBD1. The J segment lost 3 bases and the V segment lost 5 bases, leaving 6 bases of the junction unmatched. The CDR3 is 15 amino acids. Germline CDR1 is SGHTA and CDR2 is FQGNSA. The CDR3 DNA reads TGTGCCAGCAGCGTTCAGGGGGCGCCCAATCAGCCCCAGCATTTT. Residues: CASSVQGAPNQPQHF.

The genes are TRBV15 and TRBJ1-4; D might be TRBD1 (5 bases). The length of the CDR3 is 16 residues. Trimming shortened V by 3 bases and J by 1 base, and 12 bases separated the two germline ends. Germline CDR1 is LNHNV and CDR2 is YYDKDF (reference sequence). CDR3 nucleotide sequence: TGTGCCACCAGCAGCCAGGGAGGTCTAACTAATGAAAAACTGTTTTTT. This codes for CATSSQGGLTNEKLFF.

This clone showed up just a few times. The same CDR3 can be traced to other DNA sequences in this sample. The chain couples TRBV15 to TRBJ1-2, with D possibly TRBD1 on 5 matching bases. V gave up 0 bases and J gave up 8 bases, with 13 bases separating them. In germline, CDR1 is LNHNV, CDR2 YYDKDF (reference sequence). This CDR3 has 14 residues. The CDR3 DNA follows: TGTGCCACCAGCAGAGATCCCCAGGGAGGGGGCTACACCTTC. Translating gives CATSRDPQGGGYTF.

This chain links TRBV19 with TRBJ1-2, with 9 bases fitting TRBD1. Germline-derived CDR1 and CDR2 are LNHDA and SQIVND (reference sequence). V gave up 4 bases and J gave up 3 bases; unmatched junction bases: 0. The CDR3 runs 13 residues. CDR3 protein: CASSRDRDYGYTF. CDR3 bases: TGTGCCAGTAGTAGGGACAGGGACTATGGCTACACCTTC.